A selection of T cell receptor beta chains follows, all from one sample in a study of technical replicates of blood from a handful of donors. Profiling relied on immunoSEQ multiplex PCR, and the TCRdb table lists in-frame clones only, not all of them. The sample has about 56,000 clones; 85% to 95% are singletons. The sequencing sample was made of PBMCs. The receptors were sampled from a human donor in good health. Some clones in this sample may be carry-over from other donors' samples. CDR3s include the opening cysteine and the closing phenylalanine or tryptophan. The order of the fields is clone size, V gene, J gene, D gene, CDR3 DNA, CDR3 protein. D genes are given only for firm matches. Clone size is stated in some rows and not others, as once, few, many or a class when expanded.

size: once; V: TRBV5-1; J: TRBJ2-1; D: TRBD2; DNA: TGCGCCAGCAGCTTCGCGGGGGGGCTGGTGGATGAGCAGTTCTTC; CDR3: CASSFAGGLVDEQFF
size: -; V: TRBV30; J: TRBJ2-7; D: -; DNA: TGTGCCTGGAGCGTAGGGGGAGGGTACGAGCAGTACTTC; CDR3: CAWSVGGGYEQYF
size: -; V: TRBV6-6; J: TRBJ2-3; D: TRBD2; DNA: TGTGCCAGCAGGGCCTCTAGCGGGGGGGGCACAGATACGCAGTATTTT; CDR3: CASRASSGGGTDTQYF
size: -; V: TRBV13; J: TRBJ1-2; D: -; DNA: TGTGCCAGCAGCTCTGGACTAGCGGGAGGGCCGGGTGGCTACACCTTC; CDR3: CASSSGLAGGPGGYTF
size: -; V: TRBV6-5; J: TRBJ2-7; D: -; DNA: TGTGCCAGCAGTTACGACAGAGCCTACGAGCAGTACTTC; CDR3: CASSYDRAYEQYF
size: -; V: TRBV19; J: TRBJ2-6; D: -; DNA: TGTGCCAGTAGTATCAGTTCGGGAGCGCGCAACGTCCTGACTTTC; CDR3: CASSISSGARNVLTF
size: -; V: TRBV4-2; J: TRBJ2-3; D: TRBD2; DNA: TGTGCCAGCAGCCAAGAACGACCGGGACTGACTAGCGGGGAGGTTGAAGATACGCAGTATTTT; CDR3: CASSQERPGLTSGEVEDTQYF
size: -; V: TRBV12-5; J: TRBJ2-7; D: -; DNA: TGTGCTAGTGGTTTGCAGGGGCGCGAGTACGAGCAGTACTTC; CDR3: CASGLQGREYEQYF
size: -; V: TRBV15; J: TRBJ2-1; D: TRBD2; DNA: TGTGCCACCAGCAGAGGGGACAGAGCGGGGGGGGATGAGCAGTTCTTC; CDR3: CATSRGDRAGGDEQFF
size: -; V: TRBV9; J: TRBJ2-3; D: -; DNA: TGTGCCAGCAGCGCGAGTGGTCTAGCGAGCGATACGCAGTATTTT; CDR3: CASSASGLASDTQYF
size: -; V: TRBV5-1; J: TRBJ1-2; D: TRBD1; DNA: TGCGCCAGCAGCTTGGGAGGAACAGGGGTTAACTATGGCTACACCTTC; CDR3: CASSLGGTGVNYGYTF
size: -; V: TRBV6-1; J: TRBJ1-5; D: -; DNA: TGTGCCAGCAGTGAAGGGCGGCAGGGAACCAATCAGCCCCAGCATTTT; CDR3: CASSEGRQGTNQPQHF
size: -; V: TRBV7-8; J: TRBJ2-1; D: -; DNA: TGTGCCAGCAGTCGCAGAGGAGGAATGAGGGATAATGAGCAGTTCTTC; CDR3: CASSRRGGMRDNEQFF
size: few; V: TRBV7-7; J: TRBJ2-7; D: -; DNA: TGTGCCAGCAGCTTAGGCAGATACTACGAGCAGTACTTC; CDR3: CASSLGRYYEQYF
size: -; V: TRBV6-1; J: TRBJ2-3; D: -; DNA: TGTGCCAGCATTCGGGGTAGCGTGGACGCAGATACGCAGTATTTT; CDR3: CASIRGSVDADTQYF
size: -; V: TRBV6-5; J: TRBJ1-4; D: -; DNA: TGTGCCAGCAGTCCTTCCGGGATTCAGGATGAAAAACTGTTTTTT; CDR3: CASSPSGIQDEKLFF
size: -; V: TRBV7-2; J: TRBJ2-7; D: TRBD2; DNA: TGTGCCAGCAGCAAAAGCATACTAGCGGGGTCCCTCGAGCAGTACTTC; CDR3: CASSKSILAGSLEQYF
size: -; V: TRBV29-1; J: TRBJ2-2; D: -; DNA: TGCAGCGTTGAAGATCGGGATAGTAACACCGGGGAGCTGTTTTTT; CDR3: CSVEDRDSNTGELFF
size: -; V: TRBV7-3; J: TRBJ1-4; D: -; DNA: TGTGCCAGCAGCCCCACCGTCGGGTCGAAACTGTTTTTT; CDR3: CASSPTVGSKLFF
size: once; V: TRBV7-6; J: TRBJ2-1; D: -; DNA: TGTGCCAGCAGCTTAGACAGGGTACACAATGAGCAGTTCTTC; CDR3: CASSLDRVHNEQFF
size: -; V: TRBV19; J: TRBJ1-3; D: TRBD1; DNA: TGTGCCAGTAGTATACTGACAGGGGCCAACTCTGGAAACACCATATATTTT; CDR3: CASSILTGANSGNTIYF
size: -; V: TRBV18; J: TRBJ2-3; D: -; DNA: TGTGCCAGCTCACTGAACGGGGGAGGTAGCACAGATACGCAGTATTTT; CDR3: CASSLNGGGSTDTQYF
size: -; V: TRBV11-2; J: TRBJ1-1; D: -; DNA: TGTGCCAGCAGCCCCCCAAGACCAGGGGCAACCGAAGCTTTCTTT; CDR3: CASSPPRPGATEAFF
size: -; V: TRBV6-5; J: TRBJ2-5; D: TRBD2; DNA: TGTGCCAGCAGTTGGGAGCGGGGGGGCGCCCAAGAGACCCAGTACTTC; CDR3: CASSWERGGAQETQYF
size: -; V: TRBV30; J: TRBJ1-2; D: -; DNA: TGTGCCTGGGGGACGGGGGGCAACTATGGCTACACCTTC; CDR3: CAWGTGGNYGYTF
size: -; V: TRBV7-2; J: TRBJ2-7; D: -; DNA: TGTGCCAGCAGCCCGAGACAGAGCTACGAGCAGTACTTC; CDR3: CASSPRQSYEQYF
size: once; V: TRBV7-3; J: TRBJ1-6; D: TRBD1; DNA: TGTGCCAGCAGCTTCCAGGGGGCTCTCGATTCACCCCTCCACTTT; CDR3: CASSFQGALDSPLHF
size: -; V: TRBV5-4; J: TRBJ1-2; D: TRBD1; DNA: TGTGCCAGCAGCCTTAGGGGGCGCGACTATGGCTACACCTTC; CDR3: CASSLRGRDYGYTF
size: -; V: TRBV2; J: TRBJ2-2; D: TRBD1; DNA: TGTGCCAGCAGCCTTAGGGGTGGACAGGGGAGCGGGGAGCTGTTTTTT; CDR3: CASSLRGGQGSGELFF
size: -; V: TRBV11-2; J: TRBJ2-7; D: -; DNA: TGTGCCAGCAGCTTAGTTGCGGAATCCTACGAGCAGTACTTC; CDR3: CASSLVAESYEQYF
size: once; V: TRBV5-1; J: TRBJ2-3; D: TRBD1; DNA: TGCGCCAGCAGCCCGGCTATAGGGGGCCCAGATACGCAGTATTTT; CDR3: CASSPAIGGPDTQYF
size: -; V: TRBV6-1; J: TRBJ1-1; D: -; DNA: TGTGCCAGCAGCTCTCCGTCGGGGGGCGGAGCTTTCTTT; CDR3: CASSSPSGGGAFF
size: -; V: TRBV7-2; J: TRBJ2-5; D: -; DNA: TGTGCCAGCAGTTCGGGGGGCTACCAAGAGACCCAGTACTTC; CDR3: CASSSGGYQETQYF
size: -; V: TRBV4-2; J: TRBJ1-1; D: -; DNA: TGTGCCAGCAGCCAAGGCGAGAGTCACACTGAAGCTTTCTTT; CDR3: CASSQGESHTEAFF
size: -; V: TRBV6-5; J: TRBJ1-6; D: TRBD1; DNA: TGTGCCACCGAGGACAGGGGTAATAATTCACCCCTCCACTTT; CDR3: CATEDRGNNSPLHF
size: many; V: TRBV5-1; J: TRBJ2-2; D: TRBD1; DNA: TGCGCCAGCAGCTATACTAGGACAGGGGGCAATTCCGGGGAGCTGTTTTTT; CDR3: CASSYTRTGGNSGELFF
size: -; V: TRBV7-3; J: TRBJ1-1; D: TRBD1; DNA: TGTGCCAGCAGCTTGACTTACAGGGGTAAAGCTTTCTTT; CDR3: CASSLTYRGKAFF
size: -; V: TRBV29-1; J: TRBJ2-1; D: -; DNA: TGCAGCGTTATAAGCGCGGTTCAGGAGCAGTTCTTC; CDR3: CSVISAVQEQFF
size: -; V: TRBV19; J: TRBJ2-2; D: TRBD2; DNA: TGTGCCAGTGCTGCGTGGCGGGAGGTCGACACCGGGGAGCTGTTTTTT; CDR3: CASAAWREVDTGELFF
size: -; V: TRBV6-6; J: TRBJ1-4; D: TRBD1; DNA: TGTGCCAGCCAGGACAGGTTTAATGAAAAACTGTTTTTT; CDR3: CASQDRFNEKLFF
size: -; V: TRBV7-3; J: TRBJ2-2; D: TRBD1; DNA: TGTGCCAGCAGCTTAATTCCGCCACTCGTCGGACAGGGATTTACCGGGGAGCTGTTTTTT; CDR3: CASSLIPPLVGQGFTGELFF
size: -; V: TRBV19; J: TRBJ1-5; D: -; DNA: TGTGCCAGTAGTCCCCCCCAGGGGTGGAATCAGCCCCAGCATTTT; CDR3: CASSPPQGWNQPQHF
size: -; V: TRBV7-6; J: TRBJ2-2; D: TRBD2; DNA: TGTGCCAGCAGCTCGGGGGGAGGGAACACCGGGGAGCTGTTTTTT; CDR3: CASSSGGGNTGELFF
size: -; V: TRBV30; J: TRBJ1-5; D: -; DNA: TGTGCCTGGAACCCGGGGGGCAATCAGCCCCAGCATTTT; CDR3: CAWNPGGNQPQHF
size: -; V: TRBV28; J: TRBJ2-2; D: TRBD1; DNA: TGTGCCAGCAGATCAGGGGGCGTTTCCGGGGAGCTGTTTTTT; CDR3: CASRSGGVSGELFF